The entry that follows covers one T cell receptor (beta chain) sequence. This sample was included in a study of T cell repertoires in cytomegalovirus infection. Each CDR3 protein gets one entry after TCRdb re-called the reads with MiXCR. Of approximately 400,000 distinct CDR3 sequences in the sample, around 32% are singletons; the top ten hold about 13%. V was clipped by 5 bases and J by 4 bases, with 14 bases between them. The CDR3 contains 15 residues. Germline V gives CDR1 SGHAT, CDR2 FQNNGV. This chain uses TRBV11-2 with TRBJ2-2; no definite D call. The sequenced sample consisted of PBMCs. This TCR derives from a human donor in good health (CMV status not recorded). Some clones in this sample may be carry-over from other donors' samples. The CDR3 spells CASSTRKGPTGELFF. The CDR3 DNA follows: TGTGCCAGCAGCACCCGAAAGGGTCCCACCGGGGAGCTGTTTTTT.